This T cell receptor (beta chain) was recorded in a study of T cell changes during pregnancy in multiple sclerosis. TCRdb keeps only in-frame clones here, not all; method: immunoSEQ multiplex PCR. Counted here are more than 55,000 clones, around 94% occurring once; the ten biggest clones make up about 3%. The CDR3 has 15 amino acids. CDR1 is SGHRS, CDR2 YFSETQ, per germline. V trimming: 3 bases; J trimming: 1 base; junction bases outside the gene matches: 5. The V gene is TRBV5-1, the J gene TRBJ2-3; TRBD1 agrees at 7 bases. This TCR was recovered from a female donor with multiple sclerosis, enrolled in a pregnancy study. The specimen was CD8+ T cells from peripheral blood mononuclear cells, collected in the third trimester of pregnancy. CDR3 residues: CASSSGTAGTDTQYF. In nucleotides, the CDR3 is TGCGCCAGCAGCTCCGGGACAGCCGGCACAGATACGCAGTATTTT.